These 21 T cell receptor beta chains were all obtained from the same sample, sequenced in a study of T cell responses to AZD1222 COVID-19 vaccine. Generated by immunoSEQ multiplex PCR, the TCRdb table keeps only in-frame clones and is missing some. The sample holds more than 150,000 clones, roughly 92% seen once. The material sequenced was peripheral blood, taken on day 0 of AZD1222 vaccination. These receptors were taken from an adult in good health.

CDR3 in amino acids: CASSPTEGKLFF. In DNA form, the CDR3 reads TGTGCCAGCTCACCTACAGAGGGAAAACTGTTTTTT. The V call is TRBV18, the J call TRBJ1-4; D ambiguous. Trimming removed 3 bases from V and 10 bases from J, with 9 bases in between. Germline CDR1 is KGHSH and CDR2 is LQKENI. The CDR3 is made up of 12 amino acids.

To note about this clone: This same CDR3 is encoded by further DNA sequences in the sample. This sequence joins TRBV24-1 and TRBJ1-2; D not resolved. V dropped 3 bases and J dropped 4 bases, with 2 bases sitting between them. The CDR3 contains 11 residues. Germline CDR1 is KGHDR and CDR2 is SFDVKD. The DNA of the CDR3 is TGTGCCACCAGTGATGGCTATGGCTACACCTTC. Its protein product is CATSDGYGYTF.

The chain is built from TRBV6-4 and TRBJ2-2; D gene unclear. The V gene's germline CDR1 is MRHNA and CDR2 SNTAGT. The CDR3 runs to 12 residues. V was cut by 6 bases and J by 6 bases, with 8 bases left in between. The CDR3 region has the DNA TGTGCCAGCAGAGGGATTTCCGGGGAGCTGTTTTTT. Protein sequence: CASRGISGELFF.

The V and J genes are TRBV6-5 and TRBJ2-5; perhaps D is TRBD1 or TRBD2 (5 bases each). The CDR3 has 15 residues. V lost 6 bases to trimming and J lost 7 bases, with 21 bases between them. Germline assignment: CDR1 MNHEY and CDR2 SVGAGI. This CDR3 reads CASRRQKDSLGTQYF. CDR3 DNA sequence: TGTGCCAGCAGGCGACAGAAAGATTCACTAGGGACCCAGTACTTC.

The chain carries TRBV12-2 and TRBJ1-5. TRBV12-2 corresponds to a pseudogene. This CDR3 spans 13 amino acids. The CDR3 loop reads CASRLGRDQPQHF. In DNA, the CDR3 is TGTGCAAGTCGCTTAGGTCGTGATCAGCCCCAGCATTTT.

The genes are TRBV4-3 and TRBJ1-4; D unresolved. The V end was cut by 3 bases, the J end by 11 bases, with 13 bases between. Germline V gene data show CDR1 as LGHNA and CDR2 as YSLEER. This CDR3 has 13 residues. CDR3 in DNA: TGCGCCAGCAGCCAGCTGGAAGGGAGGAAACTGTTTTTT. This codes for CASSQLEGRKLFF.

The CDR3 sequence: CASSQDGGGGELFF. CDR3 DNA: TGTGCCAGCAGCCAAGATGGTGGAGGCGGGGAGCTGTTTTTT. This chain uses TRBV4-2 with TRBJ2-2, with a possible D match to TRBD2 (5 bases). CDR3 length equals 14 residues. Per germline, CDR1 LGHNA and CDR2 YNFKEQ. V was cut by 0 bases and J by 7 bases, with 9 bases left in between.

This sequence joins TRBV18 and TRBJ1-1; D gene unclear. The CDR3 runs 15 residues. Germline lookup yields CDR1 KGHSH and CDR2 LQKENI. V lost 1 base and J lost 4, with 13 bases in between. The CDR3, as DNA: TGTGCCAGCTCACCACAAAGCGCATCGGGCACTGAAGCTTTCTTT. This encodes CASSPQSASGTEAFF.

The chain recombines TRBV7-6 with TRBJ1-5; no clear D gene. V was trimmed by 0 bases and J by 3 bases, leaving 3 bases between them. The germline gives CDR1 SGHVS, CDR2 FNYEAQ. This CDR3 contains 13 residues. CDR3 in amino acids: CASSLADNQPQHF. The CDR3 coding sequence is TGTGCCAGCAGCTTAGCCGACAATCAGCCCCAGCATTTT. Based on the CDR3 plus reference TRBV7-6 and TRBJ1-5, the full variable domain is GAGVSQSPRYKVTKRGQDVALRCDPISGHVSLYWYRQALGQGPEFLTYFNYEAQQDKSGLPNDRFSAERPEGSISTLTIQRTEQRDSAMYRCASSLADNQPQHFGDGTRLSIL.

Here the CDR3 reads CASSVTGAGGYTF. In DNA form, the CDR3 reads TGTGCCAGCAGCGTGACAGGGGCAGGCGGCTACACCTTC. The chain has TRBV12-3 or TRBV12-4 and TRBJ1-2; TRBD1 agrees at 8 bases. With 6 bases clipped from V and 8 bases from J, the junction kept 8 bases outside the gene matches. This CDR3 has 13 residues.

The chain combines TRBV7-2 with TRBJ1-6, with TRBD1 as a possible D gene (5 bases). The CDR3 contains 15 residues. V was shortened by 4 bases and J by 10 bases, with 17 bases between the two germline ends. CDR1 and CDR2 from the germline V gene are SGHTA and FQGNSA. As DNA, the CDR3 is TGTGCCAGCAGCTCCCTGGGGGGGGGAGGCTCACCCCTCCACTTT. Protein sequence: CASSSLGGGGSPLHF.

The chain joins TRBV6-5 to TRBJ2-7; D is possibly TRBD2 (6 bases). V lost 7 bases and J lost 2, with 18 bases in between. The CDR3 runs to 15 residues. The germline V gene encodes CDR1 MNHEY and CDR2 SVGAGI. As DNA, the CDR3 is TGTGCCAGCATTCTTACAGCCGGGACTCCCTACGAGCAGTACTTC. Translation: CASILTAGTPYEQYF.

The chain joins TRBV18 to TRBJ1-1; 12 positions match TRBD1. This CDR3 has 15 residues. After removal of 3 bases from V and 10 bases from J, the junction contained 9 bases not matched to a gene. Germline V gene data show CDR1 as KGHSH and CDR2 as LQKENI. CDR3 nucleotide sequence: TGTGCCAGCTCACCTTCCGGGACAGGGGGCGAAGGAGCTTTCTTT. It encodes CASSPSGTGGEGAFF.

The chain joins TRBV7-3 to TRBJ2-3, with D perhaps TRBD1 or TRBD2 (6 bases each). Germline V CDR1 and CDR2: SGHTA, FQGTGA. The length of the CDR3 is 13 residues. V shed 8 bases and J shed 3 bases, with 12 bases lying between them. The CDR3 DNA is TGTGCCAGCTCGAGGGGGGTAACAGATACGCAGTATTTT. Amino acids: CASSRGVTDTQYF. Using reference TRBV7-3 and TRBJ2-3 for the parts outside the CDR3, the full variable domain is GAGVSQTPSNKVTEKGKYVELRCDPISGHTALYWYRQSLGQGPEFLIYFQGTGAADDSGLPNDRFFAVRPEGSVSTLKIQRTERGDSAVYLCASSRGVTDTQYFGPGTRLTVL.

This chain links TRBV9 with TRBJ1-4; tentatively, D is TRBD1 (5 bases). This CDR3 contains 16 residues. The germline gives CDR1 SGDLS, CDR2 YYNGEE. The ends were cut back, 0 bases at V and 7 bases at J, with 16 bases in the middle. As DNA, the CDR3 is TGTGCCAGCAGCGTAGATAGGGGTCGAGGAGGTGAAAAACTGTTTTTT. Its protein is CASSVDRGRGGEKLFF.

The chain uses TRBV24-1 and TRBJ2-1; a possible D gene is TRBD2 (7 bases). V shed 4 bases and J shed 8 bases, with 17 bases lying between them. Per germline, CDR1 KGHDR and CDR2 SFDVKD. The CDR3 is 15 amino acids. The DNA of the CDR3 is TGTGCCACCAGTGACGGGGGGCGCCGGGCGGATGAGCAGTTCTTC. It translates to CATSDGGRRADEQFF.

This clone came up a few times. V and J are TRBV6-6 and TRBJ2-7, with D possibly being TRBD1 (5 bases). Germline loops: CDR1 MNHNY, CDR2 SVGAGI (reference sequence). V was trimmed by 6 bases and J by 7 bases, leaving 16 bases between them. CDR3 size: 13 residues. The DNA for the CDR3 is TGTGCCAGCAGCCCCGGCCAGGGTAGAGAGCAGTACGTC. Translated, it gives CASSPGQGREQYV.

This clone has only one observation. This chain uses TRBV19 with TRBJ1-2; D is unclear. CDR1 and CDR2 (germline): LNHDA, SQIVND (reference sequence). Trimming removed 8 bases at V and 2 bases at J, with 12 bases between. The CDR3 is 13 residues long. The CDR3 sequence is CASRTGMNYGYTF. The CDR3 DNA reads as TGTGCCAGTCGGACTGGAATGAACTATGGCTACACCTTC.

V is TRBV13 and J is TRBJ2-7; TRBD1 is a possible D gene (6 bases). The germline V and J ends were trimmed by 4 bases and 4 bases, with 14 bases remaining between them. Germline assignment: CDR1 PRHDT and CDR2 FYEKMQ (reference sequence). CDR3 length: 14 amino acids. CDR3 residues: CASSSGDRYYEQYV. CDR3 nucleotide sequence: TGTGCCAGCAGCTCCGGCGACAGGTATTACGAGCAGTACGTC.

The rearrangement links TRBV4-1 to TRBJ1-1; the match to TRBD1 covers 7 bases. Trimming took 5 bases from V and 1 from J; bases not matched to a gene: 10. The CDR3 runs to 16 residues. The germline gives CDR1 MGHRA, CDR2 YSYEKL. The CDR3 here is CASSWGTAIGNTEAFF. Written as DNA, the CDR3 is TGCGCCAGCAGCTGGGGGACAGCCATAGGGAACACTGAAGCTTTCTTT.

This chain joins TRBV7-9 and TRBJ2-7; tentatively, D is TRBD1 (6 bases). Germline V gene sequence: CDR1 SEHNR, CDR2 FQNEAQ (reference sequence). There are 16 residues in the CDR3. V was clipped by 0 bases and J by 2 bases, with 14 bases between them. Here the CDR3 reads CASSLAVTQGPYEQYF. The CDR3 DNA reads TGTGCCAGCAGCTTAGCCGTCACACAGGGCCCCTACGAGCAGTACTTC.